A single T cell receptor (beta chain) is shown here with its context. The record originates from a study of technical replicates of blood from a handful of donors. The CDR3 loop spans 15 amino acids. Losses at the gene ends were 5 bases for V and 9 bases for J; bases not matched to a gene: 9. Germline lookup yields CDR1 SGHAT and CDR2 FQDESV (reference sequence). The data were produced by immunoSEQ multiplex PCR, yet TCRdb's version contains in-frame clones alone and is incomplete. The sample has some 77,000 clones; about 86% are singletons. The sample taken for sequencing was PBMCs. The chain employs TRBV11-1 and TRBJ2-1, with 11 bases matching TRBD2. The source of this sequence is a human donor in good health. Some clones in this sample may be carry-over from other donors' samples. The CDR3 reads CASSLDTSGSSEQFF. CDR3 sequence (DNA): TGTGCCAGCAGCCTAGACACTAGCGGGAGTAGTGAGCAGTTCTTC. Filled out from reference TRBV11-1 and TRBJ2-1, the complete variable domain reads EAEVAQSPRYKITEKSQAVAFWCDPISGHATLYWYRQILGQGPELLVQFQDESVVDDSQLPKDRFSAERLKGVDSTLKIQPAELGDSAMYLCASSLDTSGSSEQFFGPGTRLTVL.